The source of this T cell receptor beta chain is a study of blood T cells in healthy people across ages. About the study: Per every two T cells, about one barcoded beta molecule was captured by template switching. Study-level points and caveats: Naive CD4+ cells and diversity were both higher in long-lived donors than in aged donors.

The authors ran a second PCR of roughly 6 to 12 cycles using a sample-barcoded 5' primer and a J-beta primer mix. TCRdb reanalysed the 5' RACE reads using MiXCR and keeps one entry per CDR3 protein. The table records 800,000 to 950,000 distinct CDR3 sequences, 48% of them present only once. CDR1 is SGHTA and CDR2 is FQGNSA in the germline V gene. The V gene end was trimmed by 5 bases and the J gene end by 5 bases; junction bases not matched to a gene: 8. CDR3 size: 14 residues. This clonotype was seen repeatedly, ten times or more. Its antigen is undetermined. The chain combines TRBV7-2 with TRBJ1-2, with 7 bases that match TRBD1. The sequenced sample consisted of blood. The receptor was derived from a man aged 30-40 years in good health. The CDR3, as DNA: TGTGCCAGCAGCGCCCGACAGGGAGCATATGGCTACACCTTC. Protein sequence: CASSARQGAYGYTF.